The T cell receptor beta chain under discussion was sequenced for a study of CD8 T cells in ankylosing spondylitis. Study-wide results and limits: Characteristic, it appeared, of ankylosing spondylitis blood was a TCR beta motif of seven or eight highly homologous variants.

The sample holds many counts of this clonotype. Its antigen is currently unknown. For TCR beta, libraries came from quantitative 5'-RACE with molecular barcodes. TCRdb fed the 5' RACE reads into MiXCR, producing one record per CDR3 protein. The sample yields 200,000 to 300,000 distinct CDR3 sequences, 7.5% to 9% seen once. The TCR comes from a male donor with ankylosing spondylitis or in good health (not recorded which). Sequencing was performed on blood, either unsorted or a sorted T cell fraction (not recorded which).

CDR3: CASSLKTGTGEQYF. The CDR3 bases are TGTGCCAGCAGTTTAAAGACAGGGACCGGAGAGCAGTACTTC. The chain links TRBV12-3 or TRBV12-4 to TRBJ2-7, with 7 nucleotides matching TRBD1. The CDR3 contains 14 residues. The ends lost 2 bases at V and 7 bases at J; junction bases unmatched: 8.